The present T cell receptor (beta chain) was sequenced within a study of T cells after posttransplantation cyclophosphamide. Cyclophosphamide on days +3 and +4 followed busulfan-fludarabine conditioning and a marrow graft. Germline lookup yields CDR1 PRHDT and CDR2 FYEKMQ (reference sequence). Trimming shortened V by 8 bases and J by 2 bases, and 24 bases separated the two germline ends. The CDR3 is 17 amino acids. Many counts were recorded for this clone. The table came from immunoSEQ multiplex PCR; TCRdb's copy has only in-frame clones and leaves some out. This repertoire holds roughly 10,000 clones, and none appear only once.

The material was PBMCs, obtained around 350 days after allogeneic stem cell transplant with posttransplant cyclophosphamide. The chain carries TRBV13 and TRBJ1-1; TRBD1 might be the D (5 bases). The origin of this receptor is a male patient in his 50s who received an allogeneic stem cell transplant from a related donor and was CMV-positive. Some of these T cells may belong to the graft donor. The CDR3 sequence is CASQDVGGHRENTEAFF. The DNA of the CDR3 is TGTGCCAGCCAGGATGTCGGTGGACACCGCGAAAACACTGAAGCTTTCTTT.